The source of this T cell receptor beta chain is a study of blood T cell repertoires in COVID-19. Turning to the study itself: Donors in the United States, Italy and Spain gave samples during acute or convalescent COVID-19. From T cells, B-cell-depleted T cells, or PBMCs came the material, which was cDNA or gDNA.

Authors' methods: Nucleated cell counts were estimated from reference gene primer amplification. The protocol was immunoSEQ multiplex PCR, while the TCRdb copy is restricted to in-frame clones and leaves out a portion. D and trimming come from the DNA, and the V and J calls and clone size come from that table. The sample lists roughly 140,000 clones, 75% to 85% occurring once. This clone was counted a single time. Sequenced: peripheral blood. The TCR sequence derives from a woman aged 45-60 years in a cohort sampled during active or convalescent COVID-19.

CDR3 loop: CASSLVGQGTRGEQFF. For the CDR3, the DNA is TGTGCCAGCAGCTTAGTGGGGCAGGGCACTCGTGGTGAGCAGTTCTTC. The chain employs TRBV7-3 and TRBJ2-1, with D perhaps TRBD1 (5 bases). V was clipped by 2 bases and J by 9 bases, with 20 bases between them. CDR3 length: 16 residues. Germline assignment: CDR1 SGHTA and CDR2 FQGTGA.